This T cell receptor beta chain was obtained from a study of T cells in women clearing cervical HPV infection. Per the germline V gene, CDR1 is SEHNR and CDR2 is FQNEAQ (reference sequence). CDR3 length: 14 residues. The J segment lost 6 bases and the V segment lost 4 bases, leaving 7 bases of the junction unmatched. Regarding this clone: From the germline J gene comes the end of the CDR3, since the read stops 3 residues before it.

The data were produced by immunoSEQ multiplex PCR, yet TCRdb's version contains in-frame clones alone and is incomplete. This table lists over 30,000 clones. The clonotype comes from a woman aged 18 to 75 with a cervical HPV16 infection that either progressed to CIN3+ or cleared (not recorded which). Source material: blood buffy coat. This sequence joins TRBV7-9 and TRBJ1-2; the match to TRBD1 covers 8 bases. The chain's CDR3 is CASSSGQGVDGYTF. The covered CDR3 bases are TGTGCCAGCAGCTCCGGACAGGGAGTGGATGGC.